This TCR beta chain was identified during a study of cytomegalovirus exposure and HLA in healthy donors. Study information: Across roughly 400 genotyped donors, about 80% landed in the Caucasian-associated ancestry cluster.

The germline CDR1 and CDR2 sequences are MDHEN and SYDVKM. The CDR3 runs to 16 residues. Trimming took 2 bases from V and 9 from J; bases not matched to a gene: 11. Worth noting for this clone: What it binds is unknown.

Use of 60 Vbeta and 13 Jbeta primers characterized the PCR. The protocol was immunoSEQ multiplex PCR, while the TCRdb copy is restricted to in-frame clones and leaves out a portion. Its table lists under 200,000 clones. Whole-study results and caveats: Associated with cytomegalovirus, according to the listing, were around 160 TCR beta chains. In a later analysis, TCR beta V- and J-gene trimming was associated with a missense DCLRE1C variant.

J is TRBJ2-1 and V is TRBV28; TRBD1 aligns across 9 bases. Sequencing was performed on PBMCs. This clonotype originated in a man aged 25-45 years in good health and CMV-seronegative. CDR3 DNA sequence: TGTGCCAGCAGTTTAATTGACAGGGGGGTCGGCGGTGAGCAGTTCTTC. Translating it yields CASSLIDRGVGGEQFF.